A selection of T cell receptor beta chains follows, all from one sample in a study of blood T cell repertoires in COVID-19. Assay used: immunoSEQ multiplex PCR; TCRdb lists only in-frame clones, some missing. The sample includes about 250,000 clones, roughly 83% of them seen just once. Sample: peripheral blood. The receptor source for this set is a woman of 80 years or more with COVID-19, enrolled during active disease. Each CDR3 is given with its conserved first and last residue. D genes are given only for firm matches. A clone size is listed for some rows: how often the clone was seen (once, few, many), or a class if it is expanded.

V: TRBV5-1; D: .; size: .; J: TRBJ2-3; CDR3: CASGGGTSQSDTQYF; DNA: TGCGCCAGCGGCGGTGGGACTTCACAGTCAGATACGCAGTATTTT
V: TRBV24-1; D: .; size: .; J: TRBJ2-5; CDR3: CATSDLQFGGQETQYF; DNA: TGTGCCACCAGTGATTTGCAGTTTGGAGGCCAAGAGACCCAGTACTTC
V: TRBV18; D: TRBD1; size: .; J: TRBJ2-2; CDR3: CASSLGQSTGELFF; DNA: TGTGCCAGCTCACTGGGACAGAGCACCGGGGAGCTGTTTTTT
V: TRBV6-5; D: .; size: few; J: TRBJ1-2; CDR3: CASSRGKEGYTF; DNA: TGTGCCAGCAGTCGGGGGAAGGAGGGCTACACCTTC
V: TRBV6-2/TRBV6-3; D: .; size: .; J: TRBJ1-6; CDR3: CASSIQSSGTPLHF; DNA: TGTGCCAGCAGCATCCAGAGTTCCGGGACACCCCTCCACTTT
V: TRBV19; D: .; size: .; J: TRBJ2-5; CDR3: CASRQNLEETQYF; DNA: TGTGCCAGTAGACAGAACCTCGAAGAGACCCAGTACTTC
V: TRBV6-1; D: .; size: .; J: TRBJ1-4; CDR3: CASSEVTGTGEKLFF; DNA: TGTGCCAGCAGTGAAGTAACAGGGACGGGCGAAAAACTGTTTTTT
V: TRBV2; D: TRBD1; size: .; J: TRBJ1-3; CDR3: CASSVDRERNTIYF; DNA: TGTGCCAGCAGTGTGGACAGGGAGAGAAACACCATATATTTT
V: TRBV18; D: TRBD1; size: .; J: TRBJ1-5; CDR3: CASSASGGQQPQHF; DNA: TGTGCCAGCTCAGCGTCAGGGGGCCAGCAGCCCCAGCATTTT
V: TRBV18; D: TRBD1; size: .; J: TRBJ1-1; CDR3: CASSPLTGYEAFF; DNA: TGTGCCAGCTCACCATTGACAGGGTATGAAGCTTTCTTT
V: TRBV7-8; D: .; size: .; J: TRBJ2-7; CDR3: CASSLTSSYEQYF; DNA: TGTGCCAGCAGCCTTACATCATCCTACGAGCAGTACTTC
V: TRBV7-8; D: TRBD2; size: once; J: TRBJ2-3; CDR3: CASSPWTSGGADTQYF; DNA: TGTGCCAGCAGTCCTTGGACTAGCGGGGGGGCTGATACGCAGTATTTT
V: TRBV7-8; D: .; size: .; J: TRBJ2-1; CDR3: CASSQRKGIKNEQFF; DNA: TGTGCCAGCAGCCAGAGGAAGGGGATAAAGAATGAGCAGTTCTTC
V: TRBV6-5; D: .; size: .; J: TRBJ2-5; CDR3: CASRPQGRQETQYF; DNA: TGTGCCAGCAGGCCGCAGGGGAGACAAGAGACCCAGTACTTC
V: TRBV7-3; D: TRBD2; size: .; J: TRBJ2-5; CDR3: CASSLGSGGYQETQYF; DNA: TGTGCCAGCAGCTTAGGCAGCGGGGGGTACCAAGAGACCCAGTACTTC
V: TRBV4-1; D: .; size: .; J: TRBJ1-3; CDR3: CASSQDEDSGNTIYF; DNA: TGCGCCAGCAGCCAAGACGAGGACTCTGGAAACACCATATATTTT
V: TRBV10-3; D: TRBD1; size: .; J: TRBJ1-2; CDR3: CAISENQGARSNYGYTF; DNA: TGTGCCATCAGTGAGAATCAGGGGGCTAGAAGTAACTATGGCTACACCTTC
V: TRBV6-5; D: TRBD1; size: few; J: TRBJ1-2; CDR3: CASTRDRGGLNGYTF; DNA: TGTGCCAGCACCCGGGACAGGGGCGGGCTTAATGGCTACACCTTC
V: TRBV6-1; D: .; size: .; J: TRBJ1-1; CDR3: CASSERAPGTEAFF; DNA: TGTGCCAGCAGTGAAAGGGCGCCCGGGACAGAAGCTTTCTTT
V: TRBV9; D: .; size: once; J: TRBJ2-7; CDR3: CASSVADGGQRYF; DNA: TGTGCCAGCAGCGTTGCGGACGGGGGACAGAGGTACTTC
V: TRBV6-2/TRBV6-3; D: .; size: .; J: TRBJ1-6; CDR3: CASSSRGDSPLHF; DNA: TGTGCCAGCAGTTCTCGGGGGGATTCACCCCTCCACTTT
V: TRBV6-5; D: TRBD1; size: few; J: TRBJ1-1; CDR3: CASSWTGNTEAFF; DNA: TGTGCCAGCAGTTGGACAGGGAACACTGAAGCTTTCTTT
V: TRBV6-5; D: .; size: .; J: TRBJ1-2; CDR3: CASSYSTKYGYTF; DNA: TGTGCCAGCAGTTACTCGACAAAGTATGGCTACACCTTC
V: TRBV5-1; D: TRBD2; size: .; J: TRBJ2-3; CDR3: CASSTGLAGGITSTDTQYF; DNA: TGCGCCAGCAGCACGGGACTAGCGGGGGGTATTACTAGCACAGATACGCAGTATTTT
V: TRBV18; D: TRBD1; size: .; J: TRBJ1-5; CDR3: CASSPSGQGGNQPQHF; DNA: TGTGCCAGCTCACCCTCGGGACAGGGGGGCAATCAGCCCCAGCATTTT
V: TRBV3-1/TRBV3-2; D: TRBD1; size: .; J: TRBJ1-2; CDR3: CASSQAGQLLNYGYTF; DNA: TGTGCCAGCAGCCAAGCGGGACAGCTATTAAACTATGGCTACACCTTC
V: TRBV19; D: TRBD1; size: .; J: TRBJ1-1; CDR3: CASRDRDYTEAFF; DNA: TGTGCCAGTAGGGACAGGGACTACACTGAAGCTTTCTTT
V: TRBV30; D: .; size: .; J: TRBJ2-7; CDR3: CAWRNRDEQYF; DNA: TGTGCCTGGAGAAACAGAGACGAGCAGTACTTC
V: TRBV6-6; D: TRBD2; size: .; J: TRBJ2-5; CDR3: CASSYAGGTETQYF; DNA: TGTGCCAGCAGTTACGCGGGGGGGACCGAGACCCAGTACTTC
V: TRBV5-5; D: .; size: .; J: TRBJ2-5; CDR3: CASSLGQLQETQYF; DNA: TGTGCCAGCAGCTTGGGTCAGTTACAAGAGACCCAGTACTTC
V: TRBV5-1; D: TRBD1; size: .; J: TRBJ1-2; CDR3: CASSAGTDGVYTF; DNA: TGCGCCAGCAGCGCCGGGACAGATGGGGTCTACACCTTC
V: TRBV18; D: TRBD2; size: .; J: TRBJ2-1; CDR3: CASSPQIGLAQVDEQFF; DNA: TGTGCCAGCTCACCACAAATCGGACTAGCACAGGTCGATGAGCAGTTCTTC
V: TRBV2; D: TRBD1; size: .; J: TRBJ1-6; CDR3: CASSEARTGVSPLHF; DNA: TGTGCCAGCAGTGAAGCCAGGACAGGGGTTTCACCCCTCCACTTT
V: TRBV12-3/TRBV12-4; D: .; size: .; J: TRBJ1-2; CDR3: CASHRGTYGYTF; DNA: TGTGCCAGCCATCGGGGGACCTATGGCTACACCTTC
V: TRBV5-8; D: .; size: .; J: TRBJ2-5; CDR3: CASSLGPGGAETQYF; DNA: TGTGCCAGCAGCTTGGGCCCTGGAGGGGCAGAGACCCAGTACTTC
V: TRBV3-1/TRBV3-2; D: TRBD2; size: .; J: TRBJ2-3; CDR3: CASSPGGGGTDTQYF; DNA: TGTGCCAGCTCACCCGGGGGGGGCGGCACAGATACGCAGTATTTT
V: TRBV7-9; D: .; size: few; J: TRBJ1-2; CDR3: CASSLASGDGGYTF; DNA: TGTGCCAGCAGCCTGGCGTCGGGGGACGGTGGCTACACCTTC
V: TRBV28; D: TRBD1; size: .; J: TRBJ1-2; CDR3: CASRYADRPWGYTF; DNA: TGTGCCAGCAGATACGCGGACAGGCCCTGGGGCTACACCTTC
V: TRBV28; D: TRBD1; size: .; J: TRBJ1-4; CDR3: CFPGVDRVWDPTNEKLFF; DNA: TGTTTCCCAGGGGTAGACAGGGTATGGGATCCGACTAATGAAAAACTGTTTTTT
V: TRBV28; D: .; size: .; J: TRBJ2-5; CDR3: CASSFRETQYF; DNA: TGTGCCAGCAGTTTTAGAGAGACCCAGTACTTC
V: TRBV10-3; D: TRBD2; size: .; J: TRBJ2-1; CDR3: CAISSGLAYFNEQFF; DNA: TGTGCCATCAGTTCTGGACTAGCATATTTCAATGAGCAGTTCTTC
V: TRBV11-3; D: TRBD2; size: .; J: TRBJ2-3; CDR3: CASRPTGGGDTQYF; DNA: TGTGCCAGCAGGCCCACCGGGGGGGGAGATACGCAGTATTTT
V: TRBV11-2; D: TRBD2; size: .; J: TRBJ2-3; CDR3: CASSATTSASTDTQYF; DNA: TGTGCCAGCAGCGCAACTACTAGCGCGAGCACAGATACGCAGTATTTT
V: TRBV5-1; D: .; size: once; J: TRBJ2-5; CDR3: CASSLDAEGTQYF; DNA: TGCGCCAGCAGCTTGGATGCCGAGGGGACCCAGTACTTC
V: TRBV5-1; D: .; size: .; J: TRBJ1-2; CDR3: CASSLGQEDYGYTF; DNA: TGCGCCAGCAGCTTGGGCCAGGAAGACTATGGCTACACCTTC
V: TRBV7-3; D: TRBD1; size: few; J: TRBJ1-2; CDR3: CASSLGTGGDYGYTF; DNA: TGTGCCAGCAGCCTCGGGACAGGGGGAGACTATGGCTACACCTTC
V: TRBV18; D: TRBD2; size: .; J: TRBJ2-5; CDR3: CASSPPTSGVGTQYF; DNA: TGTGCCAGCTCACCACCGACTAGCGGGGTCGGGACCCAGTACTTC
V: TRBV6-1; D: TRBD1; size: .; J: TRBJ2-5; CDR3: CASSEFGTGEETQYF; DNA: TGTGCCAGCAGTGAATTCGGGACAGGGGAAGAGACCCAGTACTTC